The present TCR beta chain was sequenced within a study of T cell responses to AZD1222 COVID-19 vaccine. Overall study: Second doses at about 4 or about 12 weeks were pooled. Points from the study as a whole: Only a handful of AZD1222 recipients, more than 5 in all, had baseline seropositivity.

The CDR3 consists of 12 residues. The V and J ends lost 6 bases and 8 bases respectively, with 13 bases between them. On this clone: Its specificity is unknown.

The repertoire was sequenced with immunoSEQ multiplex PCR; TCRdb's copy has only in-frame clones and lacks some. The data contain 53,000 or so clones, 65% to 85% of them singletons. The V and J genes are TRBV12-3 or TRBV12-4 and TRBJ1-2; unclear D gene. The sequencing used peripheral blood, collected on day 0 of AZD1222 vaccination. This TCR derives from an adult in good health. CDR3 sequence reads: CASSDSRRGYTF. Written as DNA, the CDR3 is TGTGCCAGCAGCGATAGTCGCCGAGGCTACACCTTC.